These 20 T cell receptor beta chains share one sample of origin, sequenced in a study of low-dose radiotherapy and immunotherapy resistance in tumors. TCR amplification ran 15 to 20 PCR cycles using constant-region and V-primer adapter primers. Using its own MiXCR run on the reads, TCRdb lists one record per CDR3 protein. The data contain tens of thousands of distinct CDR3 sequences, 12% of them singletons. Time point specified: before trial treatment. The sample here was PBMCs, taken before treatment. These receptors all stem from a female donor with ovarian cancer.

The sample holds many counts of this clonotype. The chain joins TRBV21-1 to TRBJ1-4. TRBV21-1 is an annotated pseudogene. The CDR3 has 16 residues. CDR3: CASSKKLNATNEKLFF. For the CDR3, the DNA is TGTGCCAGCAGCAAAAAACTTAATGCAACTAATGAAAAACTGTTTTTT.

Written as DNA, the CDR3 is TGCGCCAGCAGCCAAACCGGGACAGGGGGCCTAGAGACCCAGTACTTC. Protein: CASSQTGTGGLETQYF. This rearrangement joins TRBV4-1 to TRBJ2-5; 12 positions agree with TRBD1. CDR3 length equals 16 residues. J lost 4 bases, V lost 2 bases, and 5 bases had no gene match. Germline values: CDR1 MGHRA, CDR2 YSYEKL.

This clonotype occurred a few times. The chain couples TRBV2 to TRBJ2-7; D unclear. The V gene's germline CDR1 is SNHLY and CDR2 FYNNEI. The V and J ends lost 8 bases and 2 bases respectively, with 16 bases between them. This CDR3 has 14 residues. CDR3 region: CASFWANAPYEQYF. CDR3 nucleotide sequence: TGTGCCAGCTTCTGGGCTAACGCCCCCTACGAGCAGTACTTC.

This clonotype was seen once. V and J are TRBV3-1 and TRBJ1-2; TRBD1 might be the D (5 bases). CDR1 LGHDT and CDR2 YNNKEL come from the germline V gene (reference sequence). The CDR3 loop spans 14 amino acids. Trimming shortened V by 0 bases and J by 10 bases, and 15 bases separated the two germline ends. CDR3 DNA sequence: TGTGCCAGCAGCCAAGATGGGGGAACCTACGCCTACACCTTC. Its protein is CASSQDGGTYAYTF.

This clonotype was picked up many times. The V gene is TRBV4-1, the J gene TRBJ2-1; 8 bases line up with TRBD2. CDR3 length: 16 residues. Germline CDR1 MGHRA, CDR2 YSYEKL. V dropped 0 bases and J dropped 2; count of bases not matched to a gene: 3. CDR3 sequence reads: CASSQDQTSAYNEQFF. CDR3 nucleotide sequence: TGCGCCAGCAGCCAAGATCAGACTAGCGCCTACAATGAGCAGTTCTTC.

This clonotype was observed many times. V is TRBV19 and J is TRBJ2-7; 7 bases line up with TRBD1. V lost 7 bases, J lost 3 bases, and 15 bases stayed unmatched. The germline V gene has CDR1 LNHDA and CDR2 SQIVND (reference sequence). There are 16 residues in the CDR3. For the CDR3, the DNA is TGTGCCAGTAACGCCGGACAGGCCGGGCTCAACTACGAGCAGTACTTC. This gives the protein CASNAGQAGLNYEQYF.

Concerning this clonotype: This likely came from a read error, as a far larger clone is one base away. CDR3 DNA: TGTGCCAGCACCTTGGTGGGGGGGAGCTCCTACGAGCGGTACTTC. It specifies CASTLVGGSSYERYF. The chain links TRBV7-8 to TRBJ2-7, with 7 bases matching TRBD2. CDR3 length equals 15 residues. In germline, CDR1 is SGHVS, CDR2 FQNEAQ.

This clonotype was seen many times. The gene calls are TRBV19 and TRBJ1-2; D unresolved. V was shortened by 3 bases and J by 4 bases, with 12 bases between the two germline ends. CDR3 length equals 14 residues. The V gene's germline CDR1 is LNHDA and CDR2 SQIVND (reference sequence). In nucleotides, the CDR3 is TGTGCCAGTAGTATTTCCTGGGAGGGCTATGGCTACACCTTC. It translates to CASSISWEGYGYTF.

This clonotype was found many times. This chain uses TRBV20-1 with TRBJ2-3, with D perhaps matching TRBD1 or TRBD2 (5 bases each). CDR3 length: 16 amino acids. Germline V gene lookup returns CDR1 DFQATT and CDR2 SNEGSKA (reference sequence). V was pared by 6 bases and J by 3 bases, with 22 bases between. The CDR3 DNA follows: TGCAGTGCCAGAACCACCGGGACCCTAAGGACAGATACGCAGTATTTT. Its protein is CSARTTGTLRTDTQYF.

A word on this clonotype: A read error may be the cause here, since a much bigger clone is one base away. The chain couples TRBV19 to TRBJ2-6; D uncertain. V shed 0 bases and J shed 0 bases, with 15 bases lying between them. From germline, CDR1 is LNHDA and CDR2 SQIVND (reference sequence). The CDR3 extends over 19 amino acids. CDR3 nucleotide sequence: TGTGCCAGTAGTATAGATCCCGGCAGCCTCAACTCTGGGGCCAACGTCCTGACTTTC. Translation: CASSIDPGSLNSGANVLTF.

This clonotype was seen ten or more times. The CDR3 here is CASSQVIGGPPGEQYF. The CDR3 nucleotides are TGCGCCAGCAGCCAAGTTATCGGGGGACCACCGGGGGAGCAGTACTTC. The chain employs TRBV4-1 and TRBJ2-7, with D perhaps TRBD2 (6 bases). V lost 1 base, J lost 7 bases, and 20 bases lay in between. This CDR3 spans 16 amino acids. Germline-derived CDR1 and CDR2 are MGHRA and YSYEKL.

The rearrangement links TRBV5-1 to TRBJ2-4; the D call may be TRBD1 or TRBD2 (5 bases each). The CDR3 is 14 amino acids. The V end lost 4 bases, the J end lost 7 bases, and 15 bases lay between the germline ends. The V gene's germline CDR1 is SGHRS and CDR2 YFSETQ. This CDR3 reads CASSPGTAGNIQYF. CDR3 bases: TGCGCCAGCAGCCCGGGGACGGCCGGCAACATTCAGTACTTC.

J is TRBJ1-5 and V is TRBV20-1; possibly TRBD1 for D (6 bases). The germline V gene has CDR1 DFQATT and CDR2 SNEGSKA (reference sequence). Trimming shortened V by 0 bases and J by 3 bases, and 9 bases separated the two germline ends. The CDR3 contains 14 residues. For the CDR3, the DNA is TGCAGTGCTAGAGAGGGGGCAGTCAATCAGCCCCAGCATTTT. This codes for CSAREGAVNQPQHF.

In this sample, this clonotype turned up many times. The chain recombines TRBV28 with TRBJ2-7, with 9 nucleotides matching TRBD1. CDR1 is MDHEN and CDR2 is SYDVKM in the germline V gene. This CDR3 is built from 14 residues. The V and J ends lost 6 bases and 0 bases, in that order; junction bases with no gene match: 3. The DNA of the CDR3 is TGTGCCAGCAGCACGACAGGGGGCTCCTACGAGCAGTACTTC. Amino acid sequence: CASSTTGGSYEQYF.

In its sample, this clonotype was seen many times. This chain uses TRBV9 with TRBJ2-6; D is undetermined. CDR1 and CDR2 (germline): SGDLS, YYNGEE. This CDR3 region has 17 residues. The V end lost 4 bases, the J end lost 0 bases, and 14 bases lay between the germline ends. CDR3 in amino acids: CASSPLGTYSGANVLTF. CDR3 bases: TGTGCCAGCAGCCCCCTAGGCACCTACTCTGGGGCCAACGTCCTGACTTTC.

This clonotype was seen at least ten times. The chain carries TRBV12-3 or TRBV12-4 and TRBJ2-1, with TRBD2 identical over 8 bases. The CDR3 spans 18 residues. The ends lost 3 bases at V and 4 bases at J; junction bases unmatched: 14. The CDR3: CASSFEFGGGGTYNEQFF. The CDR3 region has the DNA TGTGCCAGCAGTTTCGAATTTGGGGGCGGGGGGACATACAATGAGCAGTTCTTC.

Comment on this clonotype: A much larger clonotype is one base distant, so this may be a read error. V is TRBV20-1 and J is TRBJ2-7, with D possibly matching TRBD2 (5 bases). V lost 6 bases and J lost 2, with 20 bases in between. The germline gives CDR1 DFQATT, CDR2 SNEGSKA (reference sequence). CDR3 size: 15 residues. The CDR3 reads CSAVRPGMGTYEQYF. In nucleotides, the CDR3 is TGCAGTGCCGTGAGGCCCGGGATGGGAACCTACGAGCAGTACTTC.

Ten or more counts support this clonotype. The rearrangement links TRBV12-3 or TRBV12-4 to TRBJ1-4; a possible D gene is TRBD1 (5 bases). The V gene lost 3 bases and the J gene lost 4 bases, with 12 bases spanning the gap. The CDR3 has 15 amino acids. CDR3 DNA sequence: TGTGCCAGCAGTTTTCGAGGGGCCGGTAATGAAAAACTGTTTTTT. Translating it yields CASSFRGAGNEKLFF.

This clonotype was observed many times. V and J are TRBV29-1 and TRBJ2-2; D not resolved. Looked up from germline, CDR1 is SQVTM and CDR2 is ANQGSEA. The CDR3 extends over 11 amino acids. V shed 7 bases and J shed 1 base, with 4 bases lying between them. The CDR3 is CSGGNTGELFF. The CDR3 DNA reads TGCAGCGGCGGGAACACCGGGGAGCTGTTTTTT.

This clonotype was picked up many times. The rearrangement uses TRBV20-1 and TRBJ2-1, with D hard to call. The CDR3 runs 16 residues. Germline loops: CDR1 DFQATT, CDR2 SNEGSKA (reference sequence). V was cut by 0 bases and J by 0 bases, with 12 bases left in between. CDR3 sequence reads: CSARDNARISYNEQFF. The CDR3 nucleotides are TGCAGTGCTAGAGATAATGCCCGTATCTCCTACAATGAGCAGTTCTTC.